This T cell receptor (beta chain) is from a study of human T cells and chemical hapten exposure (dated by TCRdb to the early 2020s). Turning to the overall study: For sensitization, 2% DPC in acetone was applied to an approximately 2 cm by approximately 2 cm area of upper inner arm skin. Most of the patients in the cohort were female, and the cohort covered alopecia areata with under or over 50% scalp involvement, alopecia totalis and alopecia universalis. Approximately 28 alopecia patients gave blood for TCR sequencing at one to four time points (pre-sensitization, 2, 6 and 24 weeks). Blood samples were taken from patients before sensitization (week 0) and then at 2, 6 and about 24 weeks after DPC sensitization. Patients additionally received weekly therapeutic DPC doses to the scalp throughout the approximately 25-week study period. The libraries were sequenced as a pool, and the TCR yield per sample differed mostly because of small variations in library volumes within the pool. Patch testing was done on the upper back using Finn chambers containing 0.01% DPC, and results were scored after 6 days according to International Contact Dermatitis Research Group standards. This study followed changes in the peripheral blood TCR repertoire in vivo during primary and secondary sensitization of alopecia patients to the hapten diphenylcyclopropenone (DPC).

There are 18 amino acids in the CDR3, from cysteine to phenylalanine inclusive. Only the CDR3 DNA stays, 54 bases, in frame from base 1. V gives up 1 base and J gives up 1 base, and the segment between their germline ends measures 19 bases. CDR1 and CDR2, per the germline V gene, are SGHTA and FQGNSA. On this clonotype: Which antigen it targets is not known. Base quality data are lacking; no much larger clone is found one base away.

The paper's findings and limits, for the study overall: Patch test score correlated positively with the number of PT1 expanded TCRs, reaching significance at thresholds 8, 16 and 32 but not at 4. Compared with pre-sensitization or healthy control sets, expanded TCRs formed significantly more large CDR3 similarity clusters, which is consistent with antigen-driven responses. Because all patients had alopecia, a presumed autoimmune disease, the immune response of the patients might differ from that of healthy individuals. After repeated subsampling, changes were observed in the strength of the expansion versus patch-test correlation and in the threshold at which the correlation became significant. DPC sensitization did not change the number of TCRs with a frequency above 1 in 1000, and there was no evidence of changes in global repertoire structure.

The sample's time point, from its label and the paper: pre-sensitization, week 0. This specimen's treatment or condition label, per the study, means: therapeutic diphenylcyclopropenone sensitization with weekly scalp DPC. At each patch-test visit, blood was drawn before the patch test was applied. Eligible patients were aged 18 to 70, diagnosed with alopecia, deemed suitable for DPC therapy, and excluded if pregnant. Total RNA was isolated from unfractionated whole blood collected in Tempus Blood RNA tubes. Receptor libraries were prepared by RACE. TCRdb records NextSeq 500 as the sequencer. Library preparation attached unique molecular identifiers to individual cDNA molecules for quantitative, reproducible TCR counting. For every blood RNA sample, sequencing covered both the TCR alpha and TCR beta chains. Turning to the authors' computational methods: The median number of TCRs per sample was approximately 98,000, ranging from about 20,000 to 690,600. The Decombinator software suite was used to annotate V, J and CDR3 in the TCR reads. To make PS versus PT1 abundance plots, every sample was subsampled to the same number of TCRs (28,000). TCRs were defined as expanded if absent before sensitization and observed at least eight times at the 2-week time point. TCRdb's own reprocessing of the public reads used fastp at Q25 and MiXCR and kept productive beta chains. Every entry covers one CDR3 protein and lists the most common genes and DNA from its rows. TCRdb's processing, not the authors' own work, is the source of the V and J calls. This sample comprises more than 250,000 distinct CDR3 sequences, 7.5% to 9% of them detected only once. In total, the top ten clones hold 1.2% of the sample.

This sequence originates from a man younger than 30 with alopecia areata. Some clones in this sample may be carry-over from other donors' samples. Recombination linked TRBV7-2 to TRBJ1-1; TRBD1 might be the D gene, on 6 matching bases. Sample: whole blood, taken in connection with sensitization to the hapten diphenylcyclopropenone (DPC). The CDR3 region has the sequence CASSLEALPRGPNTEAFF. The DNA reads as follows: TGTGCCAGCAGCTTAGAAGCCCTCCCCAGGGGTCCGAACACTGAAGCTTTCTTT.